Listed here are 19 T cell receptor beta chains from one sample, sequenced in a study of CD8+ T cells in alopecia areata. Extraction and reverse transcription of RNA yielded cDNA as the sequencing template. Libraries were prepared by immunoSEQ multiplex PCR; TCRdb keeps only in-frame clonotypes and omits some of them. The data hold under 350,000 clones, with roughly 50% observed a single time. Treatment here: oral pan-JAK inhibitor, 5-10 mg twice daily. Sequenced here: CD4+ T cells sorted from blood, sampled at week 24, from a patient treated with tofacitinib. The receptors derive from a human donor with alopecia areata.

As DNA, the CDR3 is TGTGCCTGGAGGCAGGGGGACACTGAAGCTTTCTTT. It yields the protein CAWRQGDTEAFF. J is TRBJ1-1 and V is TRBV30; 7 positions match TRBD1. Germline V lookup: CDR1 GTSNPN, CDR2 SVGIG (reference sequence). The CDR3 loop spans 12 amino acids. J lost 3 bases, V lost 3 bases, and 1 base had no gene match.

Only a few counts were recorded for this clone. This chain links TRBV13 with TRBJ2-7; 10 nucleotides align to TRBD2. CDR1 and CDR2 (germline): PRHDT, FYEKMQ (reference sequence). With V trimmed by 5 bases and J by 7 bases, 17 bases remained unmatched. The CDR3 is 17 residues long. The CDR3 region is CASSPPWSASGGREQYF. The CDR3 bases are TGTGCCAGCAGCCCACCATGGTCGGCTAGCGGGGGACGGGAGCAGTACTTC.

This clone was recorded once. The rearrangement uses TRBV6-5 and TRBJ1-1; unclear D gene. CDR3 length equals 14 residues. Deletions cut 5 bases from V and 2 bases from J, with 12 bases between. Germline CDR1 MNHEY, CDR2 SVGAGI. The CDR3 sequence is CASSRGPANTEAFF. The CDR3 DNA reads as TGTGCCAGCAGTCGTGGGCCGGCTAACACTGAAGCTTTCTTT.

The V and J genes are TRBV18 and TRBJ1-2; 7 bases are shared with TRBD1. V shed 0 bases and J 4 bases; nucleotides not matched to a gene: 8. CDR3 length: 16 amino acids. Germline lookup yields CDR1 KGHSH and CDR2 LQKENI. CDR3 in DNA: TGTGCCAGCTCACCACCAGGACAGGCCGCCGGCTATGGCTACACCTTC. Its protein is CASSPPGQAAGYGYTF. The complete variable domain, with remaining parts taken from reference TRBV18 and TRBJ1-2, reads NAGVMQNPRHLVRRRGQEARLRCSPMKGHSHVYWYRQLPEEGLKFMVYLQKENIIDESGMPKERFSAEFPKEGPSILRIQQVVRGDSAAYFCASSPPGQAAGYGYTFGSGTRLTVV.

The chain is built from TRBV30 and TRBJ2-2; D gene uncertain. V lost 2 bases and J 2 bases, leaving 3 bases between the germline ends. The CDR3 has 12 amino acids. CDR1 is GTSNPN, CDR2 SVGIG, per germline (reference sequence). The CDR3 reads CAWSSNTGELFF. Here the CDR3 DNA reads TGTGCCTGGAGTTCTAACACCGGGGAGCTGTTTTTT.

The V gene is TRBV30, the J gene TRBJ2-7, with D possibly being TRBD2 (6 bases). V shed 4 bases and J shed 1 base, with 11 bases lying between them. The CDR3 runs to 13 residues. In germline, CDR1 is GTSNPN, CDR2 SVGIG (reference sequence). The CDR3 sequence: CAWTPGSSYEQYF. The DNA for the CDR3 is TGTGCCTGGACCCCCGGGAGTTCCTACGAGCAGTACTTC.

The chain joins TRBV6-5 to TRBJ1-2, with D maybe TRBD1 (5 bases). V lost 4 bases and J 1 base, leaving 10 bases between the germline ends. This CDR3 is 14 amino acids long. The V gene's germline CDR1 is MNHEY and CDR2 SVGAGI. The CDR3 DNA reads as TGTGCCAGCAGTTCTCAGACAGTTAACTATGGCTACACCTTC. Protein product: CASSSQTVNYGYTF.

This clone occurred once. For the CDR3, the DNA is TGCGCCAGCAGCCGGGGCTACGAGCAGTACTTC. Encoded protein: CASSRGYEQYF. The chain employs TRBV4-3 and TRBJ2-7; D not certain. Germline CDR1 is LGHNA and CDR2 is YSLEER. V lost 4 bases and J 3 bases, leaving 4 bases between the germline ends. This CDR3 has 11 residues.

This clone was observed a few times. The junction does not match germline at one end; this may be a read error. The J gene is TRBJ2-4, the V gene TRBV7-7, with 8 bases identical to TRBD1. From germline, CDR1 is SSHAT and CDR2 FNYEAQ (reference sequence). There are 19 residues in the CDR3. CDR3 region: CASSTPPGQDMSGVDIQYF. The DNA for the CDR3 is TGTGCTAGCAGCACCCCCCCGGGACAGGATATGTCCGGGGTCGACATTCAGTACTTC.

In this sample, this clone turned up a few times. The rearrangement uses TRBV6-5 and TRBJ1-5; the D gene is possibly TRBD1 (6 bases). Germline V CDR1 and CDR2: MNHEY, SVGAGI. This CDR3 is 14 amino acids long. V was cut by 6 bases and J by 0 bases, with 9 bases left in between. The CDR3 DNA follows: TGTGCCAGCAGCAGGGGCCATAGCAATCAGCCCCAGCATTTT. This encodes CASSRGHSNQPQHF.

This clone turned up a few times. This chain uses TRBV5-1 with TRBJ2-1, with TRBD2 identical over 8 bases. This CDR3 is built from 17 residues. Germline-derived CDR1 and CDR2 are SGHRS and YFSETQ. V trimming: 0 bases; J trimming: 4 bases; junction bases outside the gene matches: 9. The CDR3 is CASSLAPAKRGYNEQFF. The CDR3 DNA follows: TGCGCCAGCAGCTTGGCCCCAGCTAAGCGGGGGTACAATGAGCAGTTCTTC.

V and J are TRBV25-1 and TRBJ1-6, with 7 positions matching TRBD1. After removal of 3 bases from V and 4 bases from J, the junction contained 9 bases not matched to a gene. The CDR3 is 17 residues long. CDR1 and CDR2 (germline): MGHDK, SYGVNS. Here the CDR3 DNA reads TGTGCCAGCAGTGACCAGACAGGGTTTGGGTATAATTCACCCCTCCACTTT. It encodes CASSDQTGFGYNSPLHF.

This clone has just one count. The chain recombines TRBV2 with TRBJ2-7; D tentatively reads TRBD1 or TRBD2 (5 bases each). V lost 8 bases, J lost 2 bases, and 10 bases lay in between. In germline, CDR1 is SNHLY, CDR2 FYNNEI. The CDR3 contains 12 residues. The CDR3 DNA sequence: TGTGCCAGCGGGGCCGGGACCTACGAGCAGTACTTC. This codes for CASGAGTYEQYF.

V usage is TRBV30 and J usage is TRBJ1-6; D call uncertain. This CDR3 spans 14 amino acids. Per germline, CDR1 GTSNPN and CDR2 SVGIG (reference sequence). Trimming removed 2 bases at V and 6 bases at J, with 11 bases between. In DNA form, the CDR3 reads TGTGCCTGGAGTACGGGAGGACTTAATTCACCCCTCCACTTT. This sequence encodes CAWSTGGLNSPLHF.

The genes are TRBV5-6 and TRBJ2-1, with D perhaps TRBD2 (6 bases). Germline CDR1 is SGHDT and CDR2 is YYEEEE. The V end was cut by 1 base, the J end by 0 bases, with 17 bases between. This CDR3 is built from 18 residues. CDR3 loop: CASSLRPMDYISYNEQFF. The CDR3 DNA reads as TGTGCCAGCAGCTTGCGGCCCATGGACTACATCTCCTACAATGAGCAGTTCTTC.

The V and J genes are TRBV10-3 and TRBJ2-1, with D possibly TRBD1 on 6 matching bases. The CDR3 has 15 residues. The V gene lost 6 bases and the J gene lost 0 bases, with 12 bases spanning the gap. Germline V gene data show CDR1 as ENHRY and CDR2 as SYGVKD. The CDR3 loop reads CAISVTGSSYNEQFF. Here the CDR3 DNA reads TGTGCCATCAGCGTCACAGGGAGCTCCTACAATGAGCAGTTCTTC.

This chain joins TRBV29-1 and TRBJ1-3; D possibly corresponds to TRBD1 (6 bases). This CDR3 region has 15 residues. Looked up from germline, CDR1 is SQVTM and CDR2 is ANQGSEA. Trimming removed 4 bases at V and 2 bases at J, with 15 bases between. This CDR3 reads CSVAVRQGTGNTIYF. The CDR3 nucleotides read TGCAGCGTTGCAGTAAGGCAGGGGACTGGAAACACCATATATTTT. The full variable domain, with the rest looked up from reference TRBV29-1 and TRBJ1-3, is SAVISQKPSRDICQRGTSLTIQCQVDSQVTMMFWYRQQPGQSLTLIATANQGSEATYESGFVIDKFPISRPNLTFSTLTVSNMSPEDSSIYLCSVAVRQGTGNTIYFGEGSWLTVV.

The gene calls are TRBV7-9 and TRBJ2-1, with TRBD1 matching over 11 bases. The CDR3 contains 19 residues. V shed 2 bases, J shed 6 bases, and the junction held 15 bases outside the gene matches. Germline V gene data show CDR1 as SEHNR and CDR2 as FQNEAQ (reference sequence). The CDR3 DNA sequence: TGTGCCAGCAGCTTAACACGATGGACAGGGGGCGAGGGGTCCAATGAGCAGTTCTTC. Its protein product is CASSLTRWTGGEGSNEQFF.

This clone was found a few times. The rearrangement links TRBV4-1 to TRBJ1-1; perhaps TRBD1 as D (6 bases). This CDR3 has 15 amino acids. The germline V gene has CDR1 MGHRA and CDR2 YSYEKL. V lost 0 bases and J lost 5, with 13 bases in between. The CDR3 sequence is CASSQDEGGGTEAFF. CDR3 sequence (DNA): TGCGCCAGCAGCCAAGATGAGGGGGGAGGTACTGAAGCTTTCTTT.